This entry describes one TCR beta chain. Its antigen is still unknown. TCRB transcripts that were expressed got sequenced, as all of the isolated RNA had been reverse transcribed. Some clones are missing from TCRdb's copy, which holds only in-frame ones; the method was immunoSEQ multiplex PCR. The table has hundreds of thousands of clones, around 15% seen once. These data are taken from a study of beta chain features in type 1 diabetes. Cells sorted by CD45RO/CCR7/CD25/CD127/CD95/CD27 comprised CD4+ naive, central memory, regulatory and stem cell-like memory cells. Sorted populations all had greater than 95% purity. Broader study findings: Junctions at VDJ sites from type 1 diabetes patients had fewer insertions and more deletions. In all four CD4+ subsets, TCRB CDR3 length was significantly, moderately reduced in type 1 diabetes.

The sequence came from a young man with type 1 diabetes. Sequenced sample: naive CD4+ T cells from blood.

CDR3 residues: CSVDLGQGRGYEQYF. CDR3 in DNA: TGCAGCGTTGACCTGGGACAGGGGAGAGGCTACGAGCAGTACTTC. This chain links TRBV29-1 with TRBJ2-7, with 10 bases that match TRBD1. The germline V gene encodes CDR1 SQVTM and CDR2 ANQGSEA. V shed 3 bases and J 3 bases; nucleotides not matched to a gene: 8. The CDR3 runs 15 residues.